The 32 T cell receptor beta chains in this list originate from one sample, sequenced in a study of cytomegalovirus exposure and HLA in healthy donors. Repertoires were generated with immunoSEQ multiplex PCR, while TCRdb's copy carries only in-frame clones and drops some. The sample lists roughly 82,000 clones, roughly 93% seen once, with roughly 0.65% in the top ten. The material sequenced was PBMCs. The receptors derive from a man between 18 and 29 years old in good health and CMV-seronegative.

The chain has TRBV18 and TRBJ2-5; no firm D call. The germline CDR1 and CDR2 sequences are KGHSH and LQKENI. CDR3 size: 12 residues. The germline V and J ends were trimmed by 2 bases and 5 bases, with 6 bases remaining between them. The CDR3, as DNA: TGTGCCAGCTCACCATTTGAGGAGACCCAGTACTTC. Its translation is CASSPFEETQYF. The full variable domain, with the rest looked up from reference TRBV18 and TRBJ2-5, is NAGVMQNPRHLVRRRGQEARLRCSPMKGHSHVYWYRQLPEEGLKFMVYLQKENIIDESGMPKERFSAEFPKEGPSILRIQQVVRGDSAAYFCASSPFEETQYFGPGTRLLVL.

Turning to this clone: Distinct nucleotide sequences in the sample also encode this CDR3. CDR3 residues: CASSLGTSGSYEQYF. CDR3 DNA: TGTGCCAGCAGCTTAGGGACTAGCGGTTCCTACGAGCAGTACTTC. V gene TRBV7-3 combines with J gene TRBJ2-7, with 11 nucleotides matching TRBD2. Germline V gives CDR1 SGHTA, CDR2 FQGTGA. This CDR3 has 15 amino acids. V was clipped by 2 bases and J by 1 base; unmatched bases: 1.

The rearrangement links TRBV10-1 to TRBJ2-3; 8 bases agree with TRBD2. The V gene's germline CDR1 is WNHNN and CDR2 SYGVQD (reference sequence). The CDR3 sequence is 17 residues long. Trimming cost V 3 bases and J 4 bases; bases outside gene matches: 12. CDR3 bases: TGCGCCAGCAGTGATCTATTAGGGGCGGGGGGCTCAGATACGCAGTATTTT. Translating it yields CASSDLLGAGGSDTQYF.

CDR3: CASSEREVYNEQFF. The DNA of the CDR3 is TGCGCCAGCAGTGAGCGGGAGGTTTACAATGAGCAGTTCTTC. The rearrangement uses TRBV10-2 and TRBJ2-1; TRBD2 matches at 7 bases. Trimming cost V 2 bases and J 4 bases; bases outside gene matches: 2. The CDR3 length is 14 residues. In germline, CDR1 is WSHSY, CDR2 SAAADI.

Comment on this clone: This sample also contains other DNA sequences that code for the same CDR3. The rearrangement joins TRBV9 to TRBJ1-5, with 7 bases lining up with TRBD1. The V gene's germline CDR1 is SGDLS and CDR2 YYNGEE. This CDR3 contains 15 residues. V shed 0 bases and J 3 bases; nucleotides not matched to a gene: 3. The CDR3 nucleotides are TGTGCCAGCAGCGTAGGGACAGGAGTCAATCAGCCCCAGCATTTT. Its translation is CASSVGTGVNQPQHF.

The rearrangement links TRBV28 to TRBJ2-6, with 9 bases fitting TRBD1. CDR3 size: 16 residues. J gave up 6 bases and V 6 bases, and 9 bases lay outside the gene matches. The germline V gene has CDR1 MDHEN and CDR2 SYDVKM. CDR3 region: CASRRQGGFQANVLTF. The CDR3 nucleotides are TGTGCCAGCAGGCGACAGGGGGGCTTTCAGGCCAACGTCCTGACTTTC.

The chain has TRBV5-1 and TRBJ2-3; 9 nucleotides agree with TRBD1. The J segment lost 2 bases and the V segment lost 0 bases, leaving 4 bases of the junction unmatched. CDR3 size: 16 residues. Germline V gene data show CDR1 as SGHRS and CDR2 as YFSETQ. Here the CDR3 reads CASSLGDRANTDTQYF. The CDR3, as DNA: TGCGCCAGCAGCTTGGGGGACAGGGCTAACACAGATACGCAGTATTTT.

This clone was recorded only once. The rearrangement uses TRBV7-2 and TRBJ2-4; 10 bases align to TRBD2. Unmatched junction bases numbered 11, after V lost 6 bases and J lost 9 bases. Germline values: CDR1 SGHTA, CDR2 FQGNSA. The CDR3 totals 15 residues. CDR3 in DNA: TGTGCCAGCAGTCTAATTCATAGCGGGGGGACCATTCAGTACTTC. Encoded protein: CASSLIHSGGTIQYF.

The chain couples TRBV6-5 to TRBJ2-5; 9 bases are shared with TRBD2. The DNA end lines up better with TRBJ2-7; the J call may be wrong. There are 15 residues in the CDR3. The germline gives CDR1 MNHEY, CDR2 SVGAGI. CDR3 nucleotide sequence: TGTGCCAGCAGTTACAGGGTAGCGGGAGTAGGCGAGCAGTACTTC. The encoded protein is CASSYRVAGVGEQYF.

The chain joins TRBV28 to TRBJ1-1; 9 bases fit TRBD1. Looked up from germline, CDR1 is MDHEN and CDR2 is SYDVKM. J gave up 4 bases and V 6 bases, and 12 bases lay outside the gene matches. This CDR3 is built from 16 residues. In DNA, the CDR3 is TGTGCCAGCAGCCCGGGACAGGGCGTGGGAGCCACTGAAGCTTTCTTT. Translation: CASSPGQGVGATEAFF. Using reference TRBV28 and TRBJ1-1 for the parts outside the CDR3, the full variable domain is DVKVTQSSRYLVKRTGEKVFLECVQDMDHENMFWYRQDPGLGLRLIYFSYDVKMKEKGDIPEGYSVSREKKERFSLILESASTNQTSMYLCASSPGQGVGATEAFFGQGTRLTVV.

The V call is TRBV27, the J call TRBJ1-5, with 8 nucleotides matching TRBD1. Germline-derived CDR1 and CDR2 are MNHEY and SMNVEV (reference sequence). This CDR3 has 14 amino acids. J was trimmed by 4 bases and V by 6 bases; bases with no gene match: 5. The CDR3 DNA follows: TGTGCCAGCAGCCGACAGGGGTCGAATCAGCCCCAGCATTTT. Translating it yields CASSRQGSNQPQHF.

This clone was observed a single time. This chain links TRBV7-2 with TRBJ1-6, with TRBD1 identical over 8 bases. The CDR3 contains 14 residues. In germline, CDR1 is SGHTA, CDR2 FQGNSA. Unmatched junction bases numbered 7, after V lost 5 bases and J lost 10 bases. The CDR3 region is CASSPDRGDSPLHF. In nucleotides, the CDR3 is TGTGCCAGCAGCCCAGACAGGGGTGACTCACCCCTCCACTTT.

The V call is TRBV4-1, the J call TRBJ2-1, with 9 bases that match TRBD2. CDR3 size: 16 residues. With 6 bases clipped from V and 7 bases from J, the junction kept 13 bases outside the gene matches. Germline CDR1 MGHRA, CDR2 YSYEKL. Written as DNA, the CDR3 is TGCGCCAGCAGTGCCCCGACTAGCGGAACGGGGAATGAGCAGTTCTTC. Its translation is CASSAPTSGTGNEQFF.

This chain joins TRBV27 and TRBJ2-2; D uncertain. The V gene lost 6 bases and the J gene lost 2 bases, with 13 bases spanning the gap. CDR1 is MNHEY, CDR2 SMNVEV, per germline (reference sequence). CDR3 size: 15 residues. The CDR3 region is CASRFIARNTGELFF. The DNA of the CDR3 is TGTGCCAGCAGGTTTATAGCCAGAAACACCGGGGAGCTGTTTTTT.

About this clone itself: At one end the junction does not follow the germline gene, possibly because of a read error. The chain has TRBV7-7 and TRBJ2-2; D is perhaps TRBD1 (6 bases). The CDR3 spans 15 residues. Germline-derived CDR1 and CDR2 are SSHAT and FNYEAQ (reference sequence). DNA of the CDR3: TGTGCTAGCAGCTTACAGGCAGGGGCCACCGGGGAGCTGTTTTTT. It encodes CASSLQAGATGELFF.

This clone has more than one count but fewer than ten. Here the CDR3 reads CASSPNQGAYEQYF. CDR3 coding DNA: TGTGCCAGCTCACCAAACCAGGGGGCCTACGAGCAGTACTTC. J is TRBJ2-7 and V is TRBV18, with 7 bases aligning to TRBD1. Trimming at V came to 2 bases and at J to 2 bases, leaving 3 bases not matched to a gene. The V gene's germline CDR1 is KGHSH and CDR2 LQKENI. This CDR3 has 14 residues. Full variable domain (rest looked up from reference TRBV18 and TRBJ2-7): NAGVMQNPRHLVRRRGQEARLRCSPMKGHSHVYWYRQLPEEGLKFMVYLQKENIIDESGMPKERFSAEFPKEGPSILRIQQVVRGDSAAYFCASSPNQGAYEQYFGPGTRLTVT.

J is TRBJ2-7 and V is TRBV7-9, with 7 positions matching TRBD1. V was pared by 5 bases and J by 3 bases, with 13 bases of the junction left unmatched. The CDR3 totals 16 residues. Germline CDR1 and CDR2: SEHNR and FQNEAQ (reference sequence). CDR3 DNA sequence: TGTGCCAGCAGCCCGGGGACAGCCAAGGGGAACTACGAGCAGTACTTC. It codes for CASSPGTAKGNYEQYF.

This sequence joins TRBV7-8 and TRBJ1-2; TRBD1 aligns across 7 bases. Germline CDR1 and CDR2: SGHVS and FQNEAQ. The CDR3 spans 16 residues. V gave up 2 bases and J gave up 3 bases; unmatched junction bases: 9. The CDR3 DNA reads TGTGCCAGCAGCTTAAACGAGGGGGCCCAATACTATGGCTACACCTTC. Its protein is CASSLNEGAQYYGYTF.

This chain joins TRBV12-5 and TRBJ1-1; D unclear. CDR3 size: 19 residues. The V gene's germline CDR1 is LGHNT and CDR2 FRNRAP. V was trimmed by 0 bases and J by 0 bases, leaving 20 bases between them. The CDR3 sequence: CASGLVSRQALPMNTEAFF. The DNA of the CDR3 is TGTGCTAGTGGTTTGGTAAGTCGTCAGGCCTTACCCATGAACACTGAAGCTTTCTTT.

The J gene is TRBJ1-3, the V gene TRBV4-1; 11 nucleotides align to TRBD1. The germline CDR1 and CDR2 sequences are MGHRA and YSYEKL. Losses at the gene ends were 2 bases for V and 4 bases for J; bases not matched to a gene: 10. The CDR3 runs to 18 residues. In DNA form, the CDR3 reads TGCGCCAGCAGCCAACGCCTCGGACAGGGGGCGAAGGGAAACACCATATATTTT. It translates to CASSQRLGQGAKGNTIYF.

This chain joins TRBV30 and TRBJ1-4, with D uncertain. Germline V gene data show CDR1 as GTSNPN and CDR2 as SVGIG (reference sequence). V lost 5 bases and J 8 bases, leaving 18 bases between the germline ends. The CDR3 contains 14 residues. The CDR3: CAWSLDARGEKLFF. Written as DNA, the CDR3 is TGTGCCTGGTCTCTCGACGCTAGAGGGGAAAAACTGTTTTTT. The entire variable domain, with the rest obtained from reference TRBV30 and TRBJ1-4, is as follows: SQTIHQWPATLVQPVGSPLSLECTVEGTSNPNLYWYRQAAGRGLQLLFYSVGIGQISSEVPQNLSASRPQDRQFILSSKKLLLSDSGFYLCAWSLDARGEKLFFGSGTQLSVL.

The chain recombines TRBV1 with TRBJ1-4; the table's D call, TRBD1, was not checked against the DNA. TRBV1 has pseudogene status. CDR3 length equals 14 residues. The CDR3 DNA reads TGCACCAGCAGCCAAGATCACCAGGGCGAAAAACTGTTTTTT. Its protein product is CTSSQDHQGEKLFF.

The V and J genes are TRBV19 and TRBJ1-6; D unclear. The CDR3 covers 18 residues. Germline V lookup: CDR1 LNHDA, CDR2 SQIVND (reference sequence). Trimming took off 11 bases at V and 1 base at J, with 24 bases between the two ends. The CDR3 DNA sequence: TGTGCCTGCCAAATGTCCAGATCTCGGGGATCCTATAATTCACCCCTCCACTTT. Its translation: CACQMSRSRGSYNSPLHF.

V gene TRBV5-1 combines with J gene TRBJ2-5, with 7 nucleotides matching TRBD2. Germline V gene lookup returns CDR1 SGHRS and CDR2 YFSETQ. This CDR3 comprises 13 residues. V shed 3 bases, J shed 2 bases, and the junction held 1 base outside the gene matches. The chain's CDR3 is CASSSGRQETQYF. CDR3 bases: TGCGCCAGCAGCTCCGGGAGGCAAGAGACCCAGTACTTC.

CDR3 DNA: TGCGCCAGCAGTGAGAAGCAGGGAAAGACCCAGTACTTC. Its protein is CASSEKQGKTQYF. The rearrangement uses TRBV10-1 and TRBJ2-5; the D gene is possibly TRBD1 (5 bases). CDR1 is WNHNN, CDR2 SYGVQD, per germline (reference sequence). V was shortened by 2 bases and J by 6 bases, with 10 bases between the two germline ends. This CDR3 spans 13 amino acids.

V gene TRBV2 combines with J gene TRBJ1-2; tentatively, D is TRBD1 (6 bases). This CDR3 spans 13 amino acids. Trimming took 6 bases from V and 1 from J, leaving 9 bases between them. CDR1 is SNHLY and CDR2 is FYNNEI in the germline V gene. Here the CDR3 reads CASSWGLNYGYTF. The CDR3 nucleotides are TGTGCCAGCAGCTGGGGGCTTAACTATGGCTACACCTTC. Combining the CDR3 with reference TRBV2 and TRBJ1-2 gives the whole variable domain EPEVTQTPSHQVTQMGQEVILRCVPISNHLYFYWYRQILGQKVEFLVSFYNNEISEKSEIFDDQFSVERPDGSNFTLKIRSTKLEDSAMYFCASSWGLNYGYTFGSGTRLTVV.

The rearrangement uses TRBV19 and TRBJ2-2; 9 bases fit TRBD1. Germline trimming cut 3 bases from V and 3 bases from J; bases unmatched to any gene: 2. This CDR3 spans 15 amino acids. Germline assignment: CDR1 LNHDA and CDR2 SQIVND (reference sequence). Here the CDR3 DNA reads TGTGCCAGTAGTATGGACAGGGGCGACACCGGGGAGCTGTTTTTT. Translated, it gives CASSMDRGDTGELFF.

V is TRBV14 and J is TRBJ2-1; 7 bases map to TRBD2. J gave up 4 bases and V 4 bases, and 16 bases lay outside the gene matches. This CDR3 is built from 18 residues. Germline CDR1 is SGHDN and CDR2 is FVKESK. The CDR3 DNA is TGTGCCAGCAGCCGGGGTAGCGGGTTTCGCCCGGTTTACAATGAGCAGTTCTTC. Translation gives CASSRGSGFRPVYNEQFF.

The gene calls are TRBV7-9 and TRBJ2-1, with 7 bases identical to TRBD2. CDR1 and CDR2 from the germline V gene are SEHNR and FQNEAQ (reference sequence). Losses at the gene ends were 5 bases for V and 9 bases for J; bases not matched to a gene: 13. The CDR3 totals 15 residues. The CDR3 is CASSPRLAESSEQFF. In DNA, the CDR3 is TGTGCCAGCAGCCCTAGACTAGCAGAGAGTTCTGAGCAGTTCTTC.

V gene TRBV30 combines with J gene TRBJ1-2, with D uncertain. CDR1 is GTSNPN, CDR2 SVGIG, per germline (reference sequence). CDR3 length: 12 amino acids. The germline V and J ends were trimmed by 3 bases and 4 bases, with 9 bases remaining between them. The CDR3 protein is CAWRRRPYGYTF. CDR3 coding DNA: TGTGCCTGGAGAAGGAGGCCCTATGGCTACACCTTC.

The chain employs TRBV9 and TRBJ2-5, with D tentatively TRBD1 (5 bases). This CDR3 has 15 amino acids. V was shortened by 4 bases and J by 2 bases, with 15 bases between the two germline ends. Germline loops: CDR1 SGDLS, CDR2 YYNGEE. The CDR3 sequence is CASSPRQSPQETQYF. CDR3 sequence (DNA): TGTGCCAGCAGCCCCAGACAGTCTCCTCAAGAGACCCAGTACTTC.

This clone was seen a few times. The chain recombines TRBV6-5 with TRBJ2-2; no clear D. Germline-derived CDR1 and CDR2 are MNHEY and SVGAGI. Trimming cost V 0 bases and J 6 bases, with 11 bases left between them. The CDR3 sequence is 15 residues long. CDR3 in amino acids: CASSYSFRPAGELFF. The CDR3 DNA reads TGTGCCAGCAGTTACTCGTTCAGGCCCGCCGGGGAGCTGTTTTTT.